This paragraph reports one TCR beta chain. These data are taken from a study of blood T cell repertoires in COVID-19. The wider study: There were acute and convalescent COVID-19 samples, and they came from the United States, Italy and Spain.

Authors' processing steps: It was from reference gene primer amplification that nucleated cell counts were estimated. The method was immunoSEQ multiplex PCR; TCRdb's version includes in-frame clones alone and lacks a portion of them. V and J calls and clone size are those listed in that table; D and trimming were worked out from the DNA. The sample has under 95,000 clones; 80% to 90% are singletons. V lost 2 bases and J 9 bases, leaving 14 bases between the germline ends. The CDR3 length is 13 residues. Germline loops: CDR1 SGHDN, CDR2 FVKESK. The TCR sequence derives from a man older than 75 in a cohort sampled during active COVID-19. The chain links TRBV14 to TRBJ2-7, with a tentative D call TRBD1 (6 bases). The source material was peripheral blood. The CDR3 is CASSQRDTSGQYF. DNA for the CDR3: TGTGCCAGCAGCCAACGGGACACCTCCGGGCAGTACTTC.